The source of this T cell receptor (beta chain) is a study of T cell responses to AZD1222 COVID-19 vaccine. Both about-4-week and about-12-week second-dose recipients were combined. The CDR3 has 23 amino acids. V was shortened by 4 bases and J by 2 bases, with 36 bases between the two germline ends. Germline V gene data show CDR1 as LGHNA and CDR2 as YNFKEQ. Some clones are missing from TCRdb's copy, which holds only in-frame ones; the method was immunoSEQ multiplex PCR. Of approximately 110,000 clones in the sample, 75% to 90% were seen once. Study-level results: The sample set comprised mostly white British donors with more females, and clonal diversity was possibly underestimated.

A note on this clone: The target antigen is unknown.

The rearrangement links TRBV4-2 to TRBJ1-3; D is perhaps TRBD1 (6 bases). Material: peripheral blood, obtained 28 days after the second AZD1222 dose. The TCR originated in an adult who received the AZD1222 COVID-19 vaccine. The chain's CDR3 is CASSPKGESYWGELRVAGNTIYF. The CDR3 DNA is TGTGCCAGCAGCCCAAAGGGGGAGAGCTACTGGGGAGAGCTACGGGTGGCTGGAAACACCATATATTTT.